These 26 T cell receptor beta chains were all obtained from the same sample, sequenced in a study of molecular identifiers for immune sequencing clone quantification. TCRdb fed the PCR reads into MiXCR, producing one record per CDR3 protein. The profile shows about 630,000 distinct CDR3 sequences, roughly 25% of them singletons. The material sequenced was naive CD8+ T cells from blood, with Jurkat cell RNA spiked in. Subset denoted: FACS-sorted CD8+CD4-CCR7+CD45RA+ naive T cells. These receptors were obtained from a human donor in good health. Some libraries in this study had Jurkat cell RNA spiked in.

This clonotype was found a few times. This chain joins TRBV10-3 and TRBJ2-3, with a weak D call TRBD1 (5 bases). V shed 4 bases and J shed 4 bases, with 18 bases lying between them. The CDR3 length is 16 residues. In germline, CDR1 is ENHRY, CDR2 SYGVKD. The DNA of the CDR3 is TGTGCCATCAGTGCTTCGACAGAGAAGGTCGCAGATACGCAGTATTTT. Translating gives CAISASTEKVADTQYF.

Comments on this clonotype: A junction boundary mismatches the germline segment, possibly from a read error. The CDR3 spells CVSSLRSSGGYEQYF. The DNA for the CDR3 is TGCGTCAGCAGCTTGAGGTCTAGCGGGGGGTACGAGCAGTACTTC. The J gene is TRBJ2-7, the V gene TRBV5-1; 11 nucleotides align to TRBD2. The CDR3 covers 15 residues. Germline V gene data show CDR1 as SGHRS and CDR2 as YFSETQ.

This clonotype was observed many times. The V gene is TRBV16, the J gene TRBJ2-3; 10 nucleotides match TRBD2. This CDR3 region has 15 residues. Germline V gives CDR1 KGHSY, CDR2 FQNENV. The J segment lost 4 bases and the V segment lost 2 bases, leaving 3 bases of the junction unmatched. DNA for the CDR3: TGTGCCAGCAGCCAACCTAGCGGGAGACCAGATACGCAGTATTTT. It codes for CASSQPSGRPDTQYF.

The sample holds many counts of this clonotype. The CDR3 loop is CASGQYSNTGELFF. CDR3 DNA: TGTGCCAGCGGACAGTATTCGAACACCGGGGAGCTGTTTTTT. This chain uses TRBV9 with TRBJ2-2; D may be TRBD1 (6 bases). V was clipped by 7 bases and J by 0 bases, with 10 bases between them. The CDR3 has 14 amino acids. CDR1 is SGDLS and CDR2 is YYNGEE in the germline V gene.

This rearrangement joins TRBV9 to TRBJ1-1; D may be TRBD1 (6 bases). The V gene's germline CDR1 is SGDLS and CDR2 YYNGEE. Trimming removed 3 bases at V and 4 bases at J, with 13 bases between. This CDR3 comprises 14 residues. CDR3 nucleotides: TGTGCCAGCAGCGAGGGGAACAGGGCCACTGAAGCTTTCTTT. Translating it yields CASSEGNRATEAFF.

The CDR3 DNA reads TGTGCCACCAGCAGAGGGACTAGCGCGTTAACTGAGCAGTTCTTC. This translates into CATSRGTSALTEQFF. This chain uses TRBV15 with TRBJ2-1; 9 bases are a match to TRBD2. CDR1 and CDR2 from the germline V gene are LNHNV and YYDKDF (reference sequence). This CDR3 has 15 amino acids. The J segment lost 9 bases and the V segment lost 1 base, leaving 7 bases of the junction unmatched.

Comments on this clonotype: The junction does not match germline at one end; this may be a read error. The J gene is TRBJ2-5, the V gene TRBV7-9; perhaps TRBD2 as D (5 bases). In germline, CDR1 is SEHNR, CDR2 FQNEAQ (reference sequence). This CDR3 region has 11 residues. The CDR3 here is CASSRGETEYF. The CDR3 DNA reads as TGTGCCAGCAGCCGGGGTGAGACCGAGTACTTC.

Ten or more counts support this clonotype. The rearrangement uses TRBV13 and TRBJ2-5; a possible D gene is TRBD2 (6 bases). From germline, CDR1 is PRHDT and CDR2 FYEKMQ (reference sequence). Trimming stripped 1 base from V and 5 bases from J, with 11 bases between. This CDR3 has 14 amino acids. CDR3 coding DNA: TGTGCCAGCAGCTTAGTACGGGGGAGCGAGACCCAGTACTTC. This gives the protein CASSLVRGSETQYF. Supplemented by reference TRBV13 and TRBJ2-5, the full variable domain reads AAGVIQSPRHLIKEKRETATLKCYPIPRHDTVYWYQQGPGQDPQFLISFYEKMQSDKGSIPDRFSAQQFSDYHSELNMSSLELGDSALYFCASSLVRGSETQYFGPGTRLLVL.

As for this clonotype: This may be a read error: a much more frequent sequence differs by one nucleotide. CDR3 in amino acids: CASRRTSGSVEEQLF. The CDR3 DNA reads as TGTGCCAGCAGACGTACTAGCGGGTCGGTGGAAGAGCAGCTCTTC. The gene calls are TRBV6-5 and TRBJ2-1; TRBD2 matches 9 bases. The germline CDR1 and CDR2 sequences are MNHEY and SVGAGI. The CDR3 length is 15 residues.

On this clonotype: Given a much more abundant clone one base away, this may be a read error. The chain uses TRBV7-9 and TRBJ2-3; D uncertain. The germline V gene encodes CDR1 SEHNR and CDR2 FQNEAQ (reference sequence). The V and J ends lost 5 bases and 2 bases respectively, with 11 bases between them. The CDR3 is made up of 14 amino acids. CDR3 in amino acids: CASSHSHNTDTQYF. The CDR3 DNA is TGTGCCAGCAGCCACTCCCACAACACAGATACGCAGTATTTT. The variable domain in full, completed from reference TRBV7-9 and TRBJ2-3, reads DTGVSQNPRHKITKRGQNVTFRCDPISEHNRLYWYRQTLGQGPEFLTYFQNEAQLEKSRLLSDRFSAERPKGSFSTLEIQRTEQGDSAMYLCASSHSHNTDTQYFGPGTRLTVL.

To note about this clonotype: This sequence may be a read error, since a much larger clone differs from it by one base. This CDR3 is missing its conserved last phenylalanine or tryptophan, likely due to a read error. The V call is TRBV20-1, the J call TRBJ2-7; 13 nucleotides align to TRBD2. The germline CDR1 and CDR2 sequences are DFQATT and SNEGSKA (reference sequence). The length of the CDR3 is 16 residues. The V gene end was trimmed by 3 bases and the J gene end by 6 bases; junction bases not matched to a gene: 11. This chain's CDR3 is CSARGLAGSRLGEQYI. Written as DNA, the CDR3 is TGCAGTGCTAGGGGACTAGCGGGAAGTAGGCTAGGCGAGCAGTACATC.

At least ten counts were recorded for this clonotype. The V and J genes are TRBV27 and TRBJ1-5, with a weak D call TRBD1 (6 bases). Trimming shortened V by 7 bases and J by 4 bases, and 17 bases separated the two germline ends. Looked up from germline, CDR1 is MNHEY and CDR2 is SMNVEV (reference sequence). This CDR3 has 15 amino acids. This CDR3 reads CASKWGPGENQPQHF. CDR3 nucleotide sequence: TGTGCCAGCAAGTGGGGGCCCGGCGAAAATCAGCCCCAGCATTTT.

This clonotype was counted a few times. V is TRBV19 and J is TRBJ1-5; weak D call: TRBD1 (5 bases). V was pared by 10 bases and J by 4 bases, with 20 bases between. Germline-derived CDR1 and CDR2 are LNHDA and SQIVND (reference sequence). The CDR3 is made up of 15 amino acids. The CDR3 protein is CATTPWVGANQPQHF. CDR3 bases: TGTGCCACCACCCCCTGGGTTGGGGCGAATCAGCCCCAGCATTTT.

Details on this clonotype: A much larger clone lies one base from this, so it may be a read error. V and J are TRBV19 and TRBJ2-4; TRBD1 agrees at 10 bases. The CDR3 loop spans 15 amino acids. The germline CDR1 and CDR2 sequences are LNHDA and SQIVND (reference sequence). CDR3 sequence reads: CAGSAGQGAKNIQYF. The CDR3 nucleotides are TGTGCCGGTAGTGCGGGACAGGGGGCCAAAAACATTCAGTACTTC.

Regarding this clonotype: A much larger clone lies a single base off, so this may be a read error. The rearrangement uses TRBV14 and TRBJ2-3, with TRBD1 as a possible D gene (5 bases). This CDR3 has 15 amino acids. CDR1 and CDR2 from the germline V gene are SGHDN and FVKESK. The CDR3 bases are TGTGCCAGCAGCCAAGACAGGGTTAGCACAGATATGCAGTATTTT. Translated: CASSQDRVSTDMQYF.

This chain joins TRBV9 and TRBJ2-7, with TRBD2 identical over 7 bases. With 3 bases clipped from V and 12 bases from J, the junction kept 18 bases outside the gene matches. CDR1 and CDR2 (germline): SGDLS, YYNGEE. The CDR3 is made up of 15 amino acids. The CDR3: CASSESAGSSYAPYF. The CDR3, as DNA: TGTGCCAGCAGCGAATCAGCGGGAAGCTCCTACGCGCCGTACTTC.

Turning to this clonotype: A read error may be the cause here, since a much bigger clone is one base away. The chain uses TRBV5-1 and TRBJ2-1; D may be TRBD2 (6 bases). CDR3 length equals 16 residues. Germline V lookup: CDR1 SGHRS, CDR2 YFSETQ. V lost 4 bases and J lost 7, with 21 bases in between. CDR3: CASSPGVAWPGNEQFF. Written as DNA, the CDR3 is TGCGCCAGCAGCCCGGGGGTCGCGTGGCCGGGGAATGAGCAGTTCTTC.

The gene calls are TRBV7-9 and TRBJ2-7; no reliable D call. The germline V gene has CDR1 SEHNR and CDR2 FQNEAQ (reference sequence). This CDR3 contains 13 residues. V was cut by 5 bases and J by 1 base, with 9 bases left in between. CDR3 amino acids: CASSRVPSYEQYF. CDR3 DNA: TGTGCCAGCAGCCGGGTCCCGTCCTACGAGCAGTACTTC.

V usage is TRBV30 and J usage is TRBJ2-5; D might be TRBD1 (6 bases). This CDR3 spans 13 amino acids. Deletions cut 5 bases from V and 0 bases from J, with 10 bases between. Germline CDR1 reads GTSNPN; CDR2 reads SVGIG (reference sequence). The chain's CDR3 is CAWETGHQETQYF. As DNA, the CDR3 is TGTGCCTGGGAGACAGGCCACCAAGAGACCCAGTACTTC.

This clonotype was seen at least ten times. This rearrangement joins TRBV18 to TRBJ2-3; 12 nucleotides align to TRBD2. Germline V CDR1 and CDR2: KGHSH, LQKENI. Trimming removed 6 bases from V and 2 bases from J; junction bases left unmatched: 18. The CDR3 consists of 20 residues. The DNA for the CDR3 is TGTGCCAGCTCCGGGCGGGGTCCTTCGACTAGCGGGAGAAACACAGATACGCAGTATTTT. This translates into CASSGRGPSTSGRNTDTQYF.

At least ten counts were recorded for this clonotype. The chain has TRBV10-3 and TRBJ1-1; no reliable D call. The CDR3 loop spans 13 amino acids. V was shortened by 0 bases and J by 4 bases, with 6 bases between the two germline ends. Germline CDR1 is ENHRY and CDR2 is SYGVKD. CDR3 residues: CAISESQATEAFF. CDR3 DNA sequence: TGTGCCATCAGTGAGTCCCAGGCCACTGAAGCTTTCTTT.

The rearrangement uses TRBV7-9 and TRBJ2-1; 11 positions match TRBD2. CDR3 length: 14 amino acids. The V gene end was trimmed by 3 bases and the J gene end by 8 bases; junction bases not matched to a gene: 3. Looked up from germline, CDR1 is SEHNR and CDR2 is FQNEAQ (reference sequence). The CDR3 nucleotides read TGTGCCAGCAGCTTTCTAGCGGGGGGCTATGAGCAGTTCTTC. Protein: CASSFLAGGYEQFF.

The sample holds many counts of this clonotype. The V and J genes are TRBV18 and TRBJ1-4, with TRBD1 identical over 9 bases. This CDR3 comprises 17 residues. Per the germline V gene, CDR1 is KGHSH and CDR2 is LQKENI. Losses at the gene ends were 5 bases for V and 8 bases for J; bases not matched to a gene: 15. The CDR3 loop is CASSDRDRAVPAEKLFF. The CDR3 coding sequence is TGTGCCAGCTCAGACCGGGACAGGGCTGTTCCCGCGGAAAAACTGTTTTTT.

Regarding this clonotype: A single base separates this from a much larger clone, so it may be a read error. The missing conserved phenylalanine or tryptophan at the end of this CDR3 makes a read error likely. The CDR3: CASSLSGGFEAFL. In DNA, the CDR3 is TGTGCCAGCAGTTTATCGGGAGGCTTTGAAGCTTTCTTG. The gene calls are TRBV27 and TRBJ1-1, with unresolved D. Germline CDR1 is MNHEY and CDR2 is SMNVEV (reference sequence). V was trimmed by 0 bases and J by 7 bases, leaving 9 bases between them. This CDR3 comprises 13 residues.

The table lists this clonotype with a few counts. The chain recombines TRBV20-1 with TRBJ2-7; weak D call: TRBD2 (6 bases). CDR3 length equals 12 residues. Germline V gene lookup returns CDR1 DFQATT and CDR2 SNEGSKA (reference sequence). The V end was cut by 6 bases, the J end by 2 bases, with 11 bases between. CDR3: CSAGLAPYEQYF. As DNA, the CDR3 is TGCAGTGCGGGTCTAGCGCCCTACGAGCAGTACTTC.

This clonotype was detected many times. V is TRBV4-3 and J is TRBJ1-1; 9 bases are shared with TRBD1. The V gene's germline CDR1 is LGHNA and CDR2 YSLEER. The J segment lost 7 bases and the V segment lost 1 base, leaving 4 bases of the junction unmatched. The CDR3 totals 14 residues. The CDR3, as DNA: TGCGCCAGCAGCCAAGTACAGGGGGCTGGTGAAGCTTTCTTT. It yields the protein CASSQVQGAGEAFF.